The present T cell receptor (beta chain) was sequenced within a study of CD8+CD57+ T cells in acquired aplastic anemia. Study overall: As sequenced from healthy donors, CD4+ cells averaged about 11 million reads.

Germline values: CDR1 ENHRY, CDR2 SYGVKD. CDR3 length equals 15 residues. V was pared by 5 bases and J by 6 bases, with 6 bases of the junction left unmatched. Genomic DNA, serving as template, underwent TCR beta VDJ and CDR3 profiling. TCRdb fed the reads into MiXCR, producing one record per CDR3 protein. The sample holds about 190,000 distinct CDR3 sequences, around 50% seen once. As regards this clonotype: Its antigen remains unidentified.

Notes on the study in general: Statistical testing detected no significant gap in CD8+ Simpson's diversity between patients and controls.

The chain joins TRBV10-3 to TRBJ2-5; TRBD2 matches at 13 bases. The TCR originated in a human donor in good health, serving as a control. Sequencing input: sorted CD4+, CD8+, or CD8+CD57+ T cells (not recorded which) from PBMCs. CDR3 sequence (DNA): TGTGCCATCAGTCGACTAGCGGGGGGCCGGCAGACCCAGTACTTC. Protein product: CAISRLAGGRQTQYF.